The T cell receptor beta chain described here comes from a study of vaccination and CD4 T cells after COVID-19. Turning to the study itself: Six males and four females, two of them Hispanic, were enrolled as convalescents. Overlapping spike peptides served as the stimulus for the cells. These peptides came from SARS-CoV-2 and from the common cold coronaviruses HCoV-NL63, HCoV-OC43 and HCoV-229E. Participants were vaccinated with two doses, given as either BNT162b2 or mRNA-1273 vaccine.

Cultured CD4+ T-cell DNA underwent Oncomine TCR Beta short-read sequencing. TCRdb processed the PCR reads anew with MiXCR; each CDR3 protein has one entry. Here the sample spans 14,000 to 15,000 distinct CDR3 sequences, around half being singletons. Treatment in this sample: approximately nine-day PBMC culture with coronavirus spike peptide pools or control peptides (ViraFEST assay). Germline V gene lookup returns CDR1 SGHAT and CDR2 FQDESV (reference sequence). The V and J ends lost 2 bases and 3 bases respectively, with 8 bases between them. The CDR3 length is 13 residues. A word on this clonotype: The antigen remains undetermined.

The sequence came from a human donor with COVID-19. The chain carries TRBV11-1 and TRBJ2-7; no clear D. This material consisted of cultured CD4+ T cells from blood, taken after SARS-CoV-2 vaccination. In DNA form, the CDR3 reads TGTGCCAGCAGCTTACCACCGGGCTACGAGCAGTACTTC. Translated: CASSLPPGYEQYF.